Given below is one T cell receptor (beta chain) in context. What it binds is unknown. Germline V gives CDR1 MNHEY, CDR2 SVGAGI. Deletions cut 5 bases from V and 5 bases from J, with 10 bases between. This CDR3 has 13 amino acids. The data originate from a study of shared clonotypes between healthy human individuals. General study results and limits: Clonotypes which were not shared had lower generation probabilities than clonotypes that all four donors shared. Estimated richness was generally greater in naive than memory subsets.

In the naive CD8 group, cells lacked CD45RO and were positively selected for CCR7, so terminally differentiated effector memory CD45RA+ cells were left out. Here immunoSEQ multiplex PCR was the method, and the copy in TCRdb shows in-frame clones only, minus some. Found here are roughly 2.1 million clones, around 93% of them singletons; the top ten hold roughly 1.8%. The TCR sequence derives from a man between 18 and 29 years old in good health. Some clones in this sample may be carry-over from other donors' samples. Sequenced material: naive CD8+ T cells from PBMCs. The rearrangement uses TRBV6-5 and TRBJ2-1; D remains unclear. The CDR3, as DNA: TGTGCCAGCAGTGGCAACAGAGACAATGAGCAGTTCTTC. Translated: CASSGNRDNEQFF.